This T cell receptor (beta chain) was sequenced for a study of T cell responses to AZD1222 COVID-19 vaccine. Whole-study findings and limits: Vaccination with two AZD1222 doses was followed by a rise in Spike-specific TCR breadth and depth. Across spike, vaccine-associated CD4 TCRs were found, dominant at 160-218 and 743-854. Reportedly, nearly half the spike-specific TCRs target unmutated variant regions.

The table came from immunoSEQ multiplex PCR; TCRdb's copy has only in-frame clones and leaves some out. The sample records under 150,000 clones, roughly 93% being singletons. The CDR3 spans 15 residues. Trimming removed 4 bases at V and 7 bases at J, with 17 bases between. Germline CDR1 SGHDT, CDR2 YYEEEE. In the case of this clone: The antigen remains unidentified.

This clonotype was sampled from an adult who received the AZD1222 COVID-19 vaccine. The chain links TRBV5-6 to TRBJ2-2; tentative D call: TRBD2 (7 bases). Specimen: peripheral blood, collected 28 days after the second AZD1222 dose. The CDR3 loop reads CASSPPRGAGGELFF. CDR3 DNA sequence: TGTGCCAGCAGCCCGCCCCGGGGGGCCGGCGGGGAGCTGTTTTTT.